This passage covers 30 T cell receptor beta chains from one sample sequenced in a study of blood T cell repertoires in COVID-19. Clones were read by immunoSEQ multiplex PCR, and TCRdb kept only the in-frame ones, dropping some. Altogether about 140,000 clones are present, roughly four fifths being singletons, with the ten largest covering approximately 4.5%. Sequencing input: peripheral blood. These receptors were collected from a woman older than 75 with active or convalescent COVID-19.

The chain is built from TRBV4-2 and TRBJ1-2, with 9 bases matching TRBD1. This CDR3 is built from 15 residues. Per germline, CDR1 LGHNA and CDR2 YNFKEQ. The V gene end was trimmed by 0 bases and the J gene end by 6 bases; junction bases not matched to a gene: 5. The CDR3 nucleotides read TGTGCCAGCAGCCAAGAGGGACAGGGATTTGATGGCTACACCTTC. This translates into CASSQEGQGFDGYTF.

The CDR3, as DNA: TGCGCCAGCAGCTTGGTTGTTAGCGGGGGAGGGGAGCAGTACTTC. Translation gives CASSLVVSGGGEQYF. V is TRBV5-1 and J is TRBJ2-7, with TRBD2 matching over 9 bases. This CDR3 comprises 15 residues. V trimming: 0 bases; J trimming: 7 bases; junction bases outside the gene matches: 8. Germline V CDR1 and CDR2: SGHRS, YFSETQ.

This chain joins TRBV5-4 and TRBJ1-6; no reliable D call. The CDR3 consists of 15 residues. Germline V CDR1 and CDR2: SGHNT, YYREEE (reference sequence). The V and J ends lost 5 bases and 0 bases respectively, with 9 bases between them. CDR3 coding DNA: TGTGCCAGCAGAGAACAGAGCTCCTATAATTCACCCCTCCACTTT. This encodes CASREQSSYNSPLHF.

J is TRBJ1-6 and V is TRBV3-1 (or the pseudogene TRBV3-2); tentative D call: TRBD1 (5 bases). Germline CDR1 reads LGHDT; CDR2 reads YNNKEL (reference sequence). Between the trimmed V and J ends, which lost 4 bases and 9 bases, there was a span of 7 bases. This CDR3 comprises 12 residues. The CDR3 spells CASSPGVSPLHF. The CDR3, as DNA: TGTGCCAGCAGCCCGGGGGTTTCACCCCTCCACTTT.

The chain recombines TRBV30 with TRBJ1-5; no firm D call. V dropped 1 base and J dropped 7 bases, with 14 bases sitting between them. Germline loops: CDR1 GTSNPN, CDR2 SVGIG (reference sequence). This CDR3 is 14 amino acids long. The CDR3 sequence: CAWSASGNGQPQHF. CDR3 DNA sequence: TGTGCCTGGAGTGCCTCGGGGAACGGGCAGCCCCAGCATTTT.

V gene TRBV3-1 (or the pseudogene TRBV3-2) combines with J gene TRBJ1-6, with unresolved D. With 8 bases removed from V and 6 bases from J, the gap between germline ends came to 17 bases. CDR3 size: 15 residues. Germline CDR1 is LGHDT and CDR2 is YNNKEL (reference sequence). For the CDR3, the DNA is TGTGCCAGCGGGCCCATCATGGTGGGTAATTCACCCCTCCACTTT. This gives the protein CASGPIMVGNSPLHF.

This chain's CDR3 is CANQDMNTEAFF. The CDR3 DNA sequence: TGTGCCAATCAGGATATGAACACTGAAGCTTTCTTT. The chain carries TRBV19 and TRBJ1-1, with unresolved D. Germline V gene data show CDR1 as LNHDA and CDR2 as SQIVND (reference sequence). The V and J ends lost 10 bases and 0 bases respectively, with 9 bases between them. The CDR3 runs 12 residues. Full variable domain (rest looked up from reference TRBV19 and TRBJ1-1): DGGITQSPKYLFRKEGQNVTLSCEQNLNHDAMYWYRQDPGQGLRLIYYSQIVNDFQKGDIAEGYSVSREKKESFPLTVTSAQKNPTAFYLCANQDMNTEAFFGQGTRLTVV.

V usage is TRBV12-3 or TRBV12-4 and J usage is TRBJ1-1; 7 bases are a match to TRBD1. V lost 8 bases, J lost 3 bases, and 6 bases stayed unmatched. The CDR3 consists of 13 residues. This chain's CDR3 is CASGRQGDTEAFF. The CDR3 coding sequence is TGTGCCAGCGGAAGACAGGGTGACACTGAAGCTTTCTTT.

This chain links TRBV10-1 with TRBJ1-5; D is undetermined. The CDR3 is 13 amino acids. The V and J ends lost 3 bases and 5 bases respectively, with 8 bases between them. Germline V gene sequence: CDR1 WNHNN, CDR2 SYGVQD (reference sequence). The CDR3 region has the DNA TGCGCCAGCAGTGAACGGAGAGATCAGCCCCAGCATTTT. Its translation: CASSERRDQPQHF.

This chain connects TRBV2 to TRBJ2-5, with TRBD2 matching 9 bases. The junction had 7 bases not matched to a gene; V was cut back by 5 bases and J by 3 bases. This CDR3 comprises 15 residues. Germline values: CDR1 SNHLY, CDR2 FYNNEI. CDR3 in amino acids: CASSMSGGLEETQYF. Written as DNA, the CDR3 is TGTGCCAGCAGTATGAGCGGGGGGCTAGAAGAGACCCAGTACTTC.

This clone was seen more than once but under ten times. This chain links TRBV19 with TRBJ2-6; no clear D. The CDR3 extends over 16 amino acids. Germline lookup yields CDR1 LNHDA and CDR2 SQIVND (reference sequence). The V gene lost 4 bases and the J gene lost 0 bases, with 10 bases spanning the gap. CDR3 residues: CASSRLGSSGANVLTF. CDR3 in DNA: TGTGCCAGTAGTAGGTTGGGCTCCTCTGGGGCCAACGTCCTGACTTTC.

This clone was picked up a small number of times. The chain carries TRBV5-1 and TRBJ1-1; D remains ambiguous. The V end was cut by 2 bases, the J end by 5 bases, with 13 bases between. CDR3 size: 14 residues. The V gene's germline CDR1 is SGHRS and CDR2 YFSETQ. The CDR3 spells CASSLSTGRTEAFF. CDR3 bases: TGCGCCAGCAGCTTATCGACGGGGAGGACTGAAGCTTTCTTT. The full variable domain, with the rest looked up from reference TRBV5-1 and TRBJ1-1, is KAGVTQTPRYLIKTRGQQVTLSCSPISGHRSVSWYQQTPGQGLQFLFEYFSETQRNKGNFPGRFSGRQFSNSRSEMNVSTLELGDSALYLCASSLSTGRTEAFFGQGTRLTVV.

CDR3 bases: TGTGCCAGCTCACCGACAGAGCAAGGCTACACCTTC. Translated: CASSPTEQGYTF. This chain links TRBV18 with TRBJ1-2, with D perhaps TRBD1 (5 bases). V was pared by 3 bases and J by 8 bases, with 10 bases between. The CDR3 loop spans 12 amino acids. Per germline, CDR1 KGHSH and CDR2 LQKENI.

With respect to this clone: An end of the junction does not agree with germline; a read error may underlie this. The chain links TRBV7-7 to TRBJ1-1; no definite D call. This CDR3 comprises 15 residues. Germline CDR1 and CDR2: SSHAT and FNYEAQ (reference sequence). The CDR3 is CASMPLSGLNTEAFF. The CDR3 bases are TGTGCTAGCATGCCTCTTTCGGGTCTGAACACTGAAGCTTTCTTT.

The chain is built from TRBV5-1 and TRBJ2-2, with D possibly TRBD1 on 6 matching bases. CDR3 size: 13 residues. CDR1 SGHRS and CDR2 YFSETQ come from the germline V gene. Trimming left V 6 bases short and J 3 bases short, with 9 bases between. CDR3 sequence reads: CASTGDDTGELFF. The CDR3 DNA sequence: TGCGCCAGCACAGGGGATGACACCGGGGAGCTGTTTTTT.

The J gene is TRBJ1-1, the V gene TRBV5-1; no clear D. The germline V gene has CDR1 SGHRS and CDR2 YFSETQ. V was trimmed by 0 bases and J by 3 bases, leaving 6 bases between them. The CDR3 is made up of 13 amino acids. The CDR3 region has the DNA TGCGCCAGCAGCTTGGGGCAGTACACTGAAGCTTTCTTT. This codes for CASSLGQYTEAFF. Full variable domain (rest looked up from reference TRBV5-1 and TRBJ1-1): KAGVTQTPRYLIKTRGQQVTLSCSPISGHRSVSWYQQTPGQGLQFLFEYFSETQRNKGNFPGRFSGRQFSNSRSEMNVSTLELGDSALYLCASSLGQYTEAFFGQGTRLTVV.

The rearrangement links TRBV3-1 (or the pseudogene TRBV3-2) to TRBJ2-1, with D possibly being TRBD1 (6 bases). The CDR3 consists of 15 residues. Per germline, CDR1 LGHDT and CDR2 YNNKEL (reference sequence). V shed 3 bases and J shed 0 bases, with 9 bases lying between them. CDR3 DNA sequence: TGTGCCAGCAGCCACACAGGGCGCTCCTACAATGAGCAGTTCTTC. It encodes CASSHTGRSYNEQFF.

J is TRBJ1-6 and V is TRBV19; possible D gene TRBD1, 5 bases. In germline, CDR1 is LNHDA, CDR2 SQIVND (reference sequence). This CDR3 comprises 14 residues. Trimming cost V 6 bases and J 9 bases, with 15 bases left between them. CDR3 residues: CASSSEDSSSPLHF. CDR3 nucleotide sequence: TGTGCCAGTAGCTCCGAAGACAGCAGTTCACCCCTCCACTTT.

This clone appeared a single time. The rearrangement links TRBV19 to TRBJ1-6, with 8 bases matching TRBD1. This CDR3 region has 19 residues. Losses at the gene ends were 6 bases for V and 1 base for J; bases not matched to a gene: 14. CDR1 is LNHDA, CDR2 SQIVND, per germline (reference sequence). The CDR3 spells CASSRFAGGVGSYNSPLHF. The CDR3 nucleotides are TGTGCCAGTAGCCGATTTGCAGGGGGCGTTGGGTCCTATAATTCACCCCTCCACTTT.

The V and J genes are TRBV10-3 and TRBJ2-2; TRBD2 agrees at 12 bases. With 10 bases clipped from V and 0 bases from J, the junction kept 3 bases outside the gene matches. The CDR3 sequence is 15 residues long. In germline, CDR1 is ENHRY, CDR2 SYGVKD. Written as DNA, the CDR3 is TGTGCCAGCACTAGCGGGGGGCCGAACACCGGGGAGCTGTTTTTT. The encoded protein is CASTSGGPNTGELFF.

CDR3 bases: TGTGCCATCATGCCTTCCGGGGGCTACGAGCAGTACTTC. This sequence encodes CAIMPSGGYEQYF. V is TRBV10-3 and J is TRBJ2-7; the D gene is possibly TRBD2 (6 bases). The CDR3 covers 13 residues. Germline lookup yields CDR1 ENHRY and CDR2 SYGVKD. V was shortened by 7 bases and J by 3 bases, with 13 bases between the two germline ends.

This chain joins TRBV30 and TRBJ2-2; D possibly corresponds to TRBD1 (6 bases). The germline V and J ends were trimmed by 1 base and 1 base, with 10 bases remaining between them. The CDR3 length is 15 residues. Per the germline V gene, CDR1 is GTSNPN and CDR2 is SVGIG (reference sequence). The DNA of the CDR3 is TGTGCCTGGAGTGCCCTCAGGGGGAACACCGGGGAGCTGTTTTTT. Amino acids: CAWSALRGNTGELFF.

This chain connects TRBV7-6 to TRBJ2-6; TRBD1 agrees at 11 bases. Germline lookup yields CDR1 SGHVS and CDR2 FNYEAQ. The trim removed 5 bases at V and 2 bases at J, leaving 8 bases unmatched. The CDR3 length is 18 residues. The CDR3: CASSPPGQGVPGANVLTF. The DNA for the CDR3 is TGTGCCAGCAGCCCGCCGGGACAGGGGGTGCCTGGGGCCAACGTCCTGACTTTC.

In DNA, the CDR3 is TGTGCCAGCAGCATACTACAGGTATCCAGCTCTGGAAACACCATATATTTT. It encodes CASSILQVSSSGNTIYF. V usage is TRBV7-9 and J usage is TRBJ1-3; tentatively, D is TRBD1 (5 bases). Germline values: CDR1 SEHNR, CDR2 FQNEAQ (reference sequence). The CDR3 spans 17 residues. Deletions cut 5 bases from V and 0 bases from J, with 17 bases between. Using reference TRBV7-9 and TRBJ1-3 for the parts outside the CDR3, the full variable domain is DTGVSQNPRHKITKRGQNVTFRCDPISEHNRLYWYRQTLGQGPEFLTYFQNEAQLEKSRLLSDRFSAERPKGSFSTLEIQRTEQGDSAMYLCASSILQVSSSGNTIYFGEGSWLTVV.

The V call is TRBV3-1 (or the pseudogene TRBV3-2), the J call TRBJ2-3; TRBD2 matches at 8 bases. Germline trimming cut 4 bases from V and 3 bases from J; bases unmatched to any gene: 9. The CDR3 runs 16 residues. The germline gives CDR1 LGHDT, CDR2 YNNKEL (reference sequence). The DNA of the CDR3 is TGTGCCAGCAGCCCCTACAGCGGGGGTAGGACAGATACGCAGTATTTT. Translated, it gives CASSPYSGGRTDTQYF.

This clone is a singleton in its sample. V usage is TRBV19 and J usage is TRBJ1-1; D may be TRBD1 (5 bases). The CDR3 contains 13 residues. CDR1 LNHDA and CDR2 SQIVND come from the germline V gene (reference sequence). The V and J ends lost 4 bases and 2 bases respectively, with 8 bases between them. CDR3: CASSKGENTEAFF. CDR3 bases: TGTGCCAGTAGTAAAGGGGAAAACACTGAAGCTTTCTTT.

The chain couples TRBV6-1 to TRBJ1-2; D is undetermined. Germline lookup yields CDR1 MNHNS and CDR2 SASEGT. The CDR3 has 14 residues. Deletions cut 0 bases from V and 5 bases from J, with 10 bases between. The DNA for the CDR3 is TGTGCCAGCAGTGAAGCGCGGGTTTTTTATGGCTACACCTTC. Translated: CASSEARVFYGYTF.

The DNA for the CDR3 is TGTGCCAGCAGCTTAGTCGGGGGACAGGGAAGCTACGAGCAGTACTTC. Its translation: CASSLVGGQGSYEQYF. V is TRBV7-9 and J is TRBJ2-7; 9 bases fit TRBD1. The germline V gene has CDR1 SEHNR and CDR2 FQNEAQ (reference sequence). V dropped 1 base and J dropped 3; count of bases not matched to a gene: 7. The CDR3 sequence is 16 residues long.

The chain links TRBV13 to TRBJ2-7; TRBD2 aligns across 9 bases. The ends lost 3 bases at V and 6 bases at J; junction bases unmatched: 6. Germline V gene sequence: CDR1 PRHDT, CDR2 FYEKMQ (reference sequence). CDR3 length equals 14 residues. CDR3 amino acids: CASSFGAGGREQYF. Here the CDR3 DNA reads TGTGCCAGCAGCTTTGGCGCGGGGGGGCGCGAGCAGTACTTC.

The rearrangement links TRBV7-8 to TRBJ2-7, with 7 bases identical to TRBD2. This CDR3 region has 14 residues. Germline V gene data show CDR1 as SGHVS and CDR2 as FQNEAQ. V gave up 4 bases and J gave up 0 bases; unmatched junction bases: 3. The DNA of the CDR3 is TGTGCCAGCAGCTCGACTAGCAGCTCCTACGAGCAGTACTTC. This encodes CASSSTSSSYEQYF.